This T cell receptor beta chain emerged from a study of blood T cells in healthy people across ages. Study observations and caveats: PBMCs went unsorted, and a conclusive naive versus antigen-experienced comparison was therefore prevented.

Germline V lookup: CDR1 LGHNA, CDR2 YSLEER. Trimming removed 0 bases at V and 3 bases at J, with 12 bases between. This CDR3 spans 15 amino acids. This clonotype was counted at least ten times. The antigen remains unidentified. A second PCR, run for about 7 to 11 cycles, used a sample-barcoded 5' primer plus a J-beta primer mix. With 12 random nucleotides, a template-switch adaptor tagged each individual cDNA molecule. Every sample gave at least 2.5 million paired-end reads containing CDR3. TCRdb reprocessed the 5' RACE reads with MiXCR, giving one entry per CDR3 protein. The data hold 850,000 to 950,000 distinct CDR3 sequences, with around 28% observed a single time.

Sequenced input: blood. The chain links TRBV4-3 to TRBJ2-7, with a tentative D call TRBD1 (5 bases). The sequence came from a woman of 80 years or more in good health. The CDR3 DNA reads TGCGCCAGCAGCCAAGAGCCGACAGAGAACTACGAGCAGTACTTC. Encoded protein: CASSQEPTENYEQYF.